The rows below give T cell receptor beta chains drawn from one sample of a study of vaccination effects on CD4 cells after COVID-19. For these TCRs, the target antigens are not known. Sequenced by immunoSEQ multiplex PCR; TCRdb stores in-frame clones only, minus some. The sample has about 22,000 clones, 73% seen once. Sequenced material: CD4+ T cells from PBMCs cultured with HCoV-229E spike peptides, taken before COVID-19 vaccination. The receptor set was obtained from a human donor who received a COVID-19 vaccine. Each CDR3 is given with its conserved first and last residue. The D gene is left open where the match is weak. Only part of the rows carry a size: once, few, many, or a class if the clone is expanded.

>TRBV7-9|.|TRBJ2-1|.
TGTGCCAGCAGCTTGGGGTTAGGTTACAATGAGCAGTTCTTC
CASSLGLGYNEQFF
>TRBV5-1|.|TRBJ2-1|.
TGCGCCAGCAGCTTGGTCGAAAGAGCATACAATGAGCAGTTCTTC
CASSLVERAYNEQFF
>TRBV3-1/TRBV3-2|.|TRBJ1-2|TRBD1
TGTGCCAGCAGCGCGACAGGGGCCCCTAACTATGGCTACACCTTC
CASSATGAPNYGYTF
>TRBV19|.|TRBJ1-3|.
TGTGCCAGTAATCTGGGGACGTCTGACACCATATATTTT
CASNLGTSDTIYF
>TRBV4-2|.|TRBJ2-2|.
TGTGCCAGCAGCCAGGACAACACCGGGGAGCTGTTTTTT
CASSQDNTGELFF
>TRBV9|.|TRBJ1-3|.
TGTGCCAGCGAAGATGGGGCTGGTTCGGGAAACACCATATATTTT
CASEDGAGSGNTIYF
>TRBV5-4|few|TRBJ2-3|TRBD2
TGTGCCAGCAGCGAACGACTAGCGTATAGAGATACGCAGTATTTT
CASSERLAYRDTQYF
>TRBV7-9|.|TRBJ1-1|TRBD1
TGTGCCAGCAGTCCGGGACAGGGGATGAACACTGAAGCTTTCTTT
CASSPGQGMNTEAFF
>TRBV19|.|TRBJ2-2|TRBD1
TGTGCCAGTAGTATGGGGACAGGGGTAACCGGGGAGCTGTTTTTT
CASSMGTGVTGELFF
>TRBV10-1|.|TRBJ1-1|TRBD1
TGCGCCAGCAGCCGGACAGGGGACACTGAAGCTTTCTTT
CASSRTGDTEAFF
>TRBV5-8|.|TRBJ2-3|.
TGTGCCTCCGCGACTACCTCCACAGATACGCAGTATTTT
CASATTSTDTQYF
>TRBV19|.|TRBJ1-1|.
TGTGCCAGTAGTGGGGCCGTGCGGTTTAACACTGAAGCTTTCTTT
CASSGAVRFNTEAFF
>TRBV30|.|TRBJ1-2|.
TGTGCCTGGAGCCGCGTAAACTATGGCTACACCTTC
CAWSRVNYGYTF
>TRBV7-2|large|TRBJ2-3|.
TGTGCCAGCAGCTTTTACACAGATACGCAGTATTTT
CASSFYTDTQYF
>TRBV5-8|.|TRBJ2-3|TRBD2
TGTGCCAGCAGTTATCCGGGACTAGCGGGTGGAGGCGCAGATACGCAGTATTTT
CASSYPGLAGGGADTQYF
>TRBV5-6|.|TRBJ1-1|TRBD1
TGTGCCAGCAGCTTGGGGGGCAGGGGGGCTTTCTTT
CASSLGGRGAFF
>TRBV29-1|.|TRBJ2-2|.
TGCAGCGTTTACGGGCCCACGGGCACCGGGGAGCTGTTTTTT
CSVYGPTGTGELFF
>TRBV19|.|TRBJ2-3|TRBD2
TGTGCCAGTAGTGAGTTAGCGGGAGTAGGAGCAGATACGCAGTATTTT
CASSELAGVGADTQYF
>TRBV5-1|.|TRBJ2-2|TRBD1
TGCGCCAGCAGCCTTACAGGGGCCCGGAACACCGGGGAGCTGTTTTTT
CASSLTGARNTGELFF
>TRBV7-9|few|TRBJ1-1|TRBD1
TGTGCCAGCAGCCCCCGACAGGGCAATGAAGCTTTCTTT
CASSPRQGNEAFF
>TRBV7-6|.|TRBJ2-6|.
TGTGCCAGCAGCTTACGGGGATCTGGGGCCAACGTCCTGACTTTC
CASSLRGSGANVLTF
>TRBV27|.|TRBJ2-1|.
TGTGCCAGCAGTAGAGGGATAGGGGTTTCTAGCTCCTACAATGAGCAGTTCTTC
CASSRGIGVSSSYNEQFF
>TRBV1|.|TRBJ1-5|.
TGCACCAGCAGCCAAGATCTAAGGGGACAGCCCCAGCATTTT
CTSSQDLRGQPQHF
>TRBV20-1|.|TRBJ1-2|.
TGCAGTGCTAGTGAAGGGCGGAACTATGGCTACACCTTC
CSASEGRNYGYTF
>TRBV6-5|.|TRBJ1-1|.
TGTGCCAGCAGTTACTCCGGGAACAGGAACACTGAAGCTTTCTTT
CASSYSGNRNTEAFF
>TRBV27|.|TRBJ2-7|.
TGTGCCAGCGGATATAGGGTCTTTCCCAGTCAAATCTACGAGCAGTACTTC
CASGYRVFPSQIYEQYF
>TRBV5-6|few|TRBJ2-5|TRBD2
TGTGCCAGCAGCTGGGGGACTAGCGGGGTTTCATACTTC
CASSWGTSGVSYF
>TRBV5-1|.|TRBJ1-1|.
TGCGCCAGCAGCCCGGGGTTCGGGGTCGAGACTGAAGCTTTCTTT
CASSPGFGVETEAFF
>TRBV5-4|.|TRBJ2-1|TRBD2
TGTGCCAGCAGCTTGGCCCCTAGCGGGGGGCCTAATGAGCAGTTCTTC
CASSLAPSGGPNEQFF
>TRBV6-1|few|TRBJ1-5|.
TGTGCCAGCAGTGAACCAGGGAACGGGCAGCCCCAGCATTTT
CASSEPGNGQPQHF
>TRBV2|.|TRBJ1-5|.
TGTGCCAGCAGCGGAACTCAGGGATGGGGTCAGCCCCAGCATTTT
CASSGTQGWGQPQHF
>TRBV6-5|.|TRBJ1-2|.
TGTGCCAGCAGTTACTCAGACAGACTTGGCTACACCTTC
CASSYSDRLGYTF
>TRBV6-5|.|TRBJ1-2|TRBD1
TGTGCCAGCAGCCCCGGGACAGGCTATGGCTACACCTTC
CASSPGTGYGYTF
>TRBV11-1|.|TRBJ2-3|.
TGTGCCAGCAGTTCACCGACTACCACAGATACGCAGTATTTT
CASSSPTTTDTQYF
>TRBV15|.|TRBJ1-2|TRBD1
TGTGCCACCAGTCAAACCGGGACAGGGGGGAACTATGGCTACACCTTC
CATSQTGTGGNYGYTF
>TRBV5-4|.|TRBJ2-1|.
TGTGCCAGCAGCTTGGATAACGACCTAGAGCAGTTCTTC
CASSLDNDLEQFF
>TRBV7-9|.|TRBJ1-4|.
TGTGCCAGCAGACAGAACAGGGATGAAAAACTGTTTTTT
CASRQNRDEKLFF
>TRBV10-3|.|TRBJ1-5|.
TGTGCCATCAGTGAGTCGAAGGGCAGGGACAATCAGCCCCAGCATTTT
CAISESKGRDNQPQHF
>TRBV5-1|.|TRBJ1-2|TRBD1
TGCGCCAGCAGCCGAGGACAGGGACCATCTGATGGCTACACCTTC
CASSRGQGPSDGYTF
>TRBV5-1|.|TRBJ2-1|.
TGCGCCAGCAGCTTGGTCGCGGGGGCCCACAATGAGCAGTTCTTC
CASSLVAGAHNEQFF
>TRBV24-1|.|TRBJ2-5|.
TGTGCCACCAGTGATTTCTTGGGGGGCGTAAAGACCCAGTACTTC
CATSDFLGGVKTQYF
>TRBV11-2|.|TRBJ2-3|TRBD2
TGTGCCAGCAGGGGGATCAGGCTAGCGGGGGGGCTAAGCACAGATACGCAGTATTTT
CASRGIRLAGGLSTDTQYF
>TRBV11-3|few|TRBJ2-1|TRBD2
TGTGCCAGCAGCTTAGGCGTTACGGGAGCGGGAAATGAGCAGTTCTTC
CASSLGVTGAGNEQFF
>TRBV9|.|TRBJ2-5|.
TGTGCCAGCAGCGTAGGGACTATTCCCCAAGAGACCCAGTACTTC
CASSVGTIPQETQYF
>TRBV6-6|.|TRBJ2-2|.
TGTGCCAGCAGTTATTTAGAGGGGACCGGGGAGCTGTTTTTT
CASSYLEGTGELFF